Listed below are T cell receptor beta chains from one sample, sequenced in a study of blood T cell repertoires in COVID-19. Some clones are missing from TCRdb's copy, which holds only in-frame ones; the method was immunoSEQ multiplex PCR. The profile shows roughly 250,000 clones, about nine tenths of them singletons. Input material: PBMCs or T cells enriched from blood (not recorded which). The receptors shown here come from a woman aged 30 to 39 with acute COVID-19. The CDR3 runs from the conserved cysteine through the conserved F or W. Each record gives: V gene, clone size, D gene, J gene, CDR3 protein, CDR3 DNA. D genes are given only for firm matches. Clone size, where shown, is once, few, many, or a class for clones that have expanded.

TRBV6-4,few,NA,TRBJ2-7,CASPLEQYF,TGTGCCAGCCCACTCGAGCAGTACTTC
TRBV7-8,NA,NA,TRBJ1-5,CASSLTEPSNQPQHF,TGTGCCAGCAGTCTTACAGAGCCTAGCAATCAGCCCCAGCATTTT
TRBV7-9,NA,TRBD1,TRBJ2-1,CASSPSGTGSFNEQFF,TGTGCCAGCAGCCCGTCCGGGACAGGTTCTTTCAATGAGCAGTTCTTC
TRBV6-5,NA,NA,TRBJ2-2,CASSTITGNTGELFF,TGTGCCAGCAGTACCATTACAGGGAACACCGGGGAGCTGTTTTTT
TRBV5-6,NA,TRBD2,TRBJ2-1,CASSLWRGADYNEQFF,TGTGCCAGCAGCTTGTGGCGGGGGGCCGACTACAATGAGCAGTTCTTC
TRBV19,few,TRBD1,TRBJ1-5,CASSIRTGGSNQPQHF,TGTGCCAGTAGTATAAGGACAGGGGGCAGCAATCAGCCCCAGCATTTT
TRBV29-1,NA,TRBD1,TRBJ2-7,CSVESGQGYEQYF,TGCAGCGTTGAATCGGGACAGGGGTACGAGCAGTACTTC
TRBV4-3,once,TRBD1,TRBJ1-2,CASSRGGQGYGYTF,TGCGCCAGCAGCCGGGGGGGACAGGGCTATGGCTACACCTTC
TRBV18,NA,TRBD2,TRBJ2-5,CASSPVAGVPKETQYF,TGTGCCAGCTCACCAGTGGCGGGGGTACCAAAAGAGACCCAGTACTTC
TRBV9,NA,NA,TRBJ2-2,CASSARDSFLTGELFF,TGTGCCAGCAGCGCCCGGGACTCCTTCTTAACCGGGGAGCTGTTTTTT
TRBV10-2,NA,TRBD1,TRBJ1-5,CASSEDSGGLEGAQHF,TGCGCCAGCAGTGAGGATTCAGGGGGTCTCGAGGGGGCCCAGCATTTT
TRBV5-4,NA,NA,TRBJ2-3,CASSRDSSTDTQYF,TGTGCCAGCAGCCGGGACTCTAGCACAGATACGCAGTATTTT
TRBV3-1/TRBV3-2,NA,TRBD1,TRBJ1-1,CASSPRQGRTEAFF,TGTGCCAGCAGCCCCCGACAGGGGAGGACTGAAGCTTTCTTT
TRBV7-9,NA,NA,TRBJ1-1,CASRPGNTEAFF,TGTGCCAGCAGACCCGGGAACACTGAAGCTTTCTTT
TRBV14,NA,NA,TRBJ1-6,CASSPSHDRHSPLHF,TGTGCCAGCAGCCCTAGTCACGACAGGCATTCACCCCTCCACTTT
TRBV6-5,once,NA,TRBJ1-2,CASSPSTVGYTF,TGTGCCAGCAGTCCATCGACAGTCGGCTACACCTTC
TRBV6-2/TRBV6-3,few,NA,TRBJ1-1,CASSYYSVTEAFF,TGTGCCAGCAGTTACTATAGCGTCACTGAAGCTTTCTTT
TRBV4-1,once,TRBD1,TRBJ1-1,CASSLRAGGGNTEAFF,TGCGCCAGCAGCCTTCGTGCAGGGGGAGGGAACACTGAAGCTTTCTTT
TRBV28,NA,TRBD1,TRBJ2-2,CVTREVGTGQTTGELFF,TGTGTCACGAGGGAGGTGGGGACAGGACAAACCACCGGGGAGCTGTTTTTT
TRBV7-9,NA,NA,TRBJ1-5,CASSLGGVRSQPQHF,TGTGCCAGCAGCTTAGGGGGGGTACGCTCTCAGCCCCAGCATTTT
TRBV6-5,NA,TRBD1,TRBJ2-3,CASRRQGYTDTQYF,TGTGCCAGCCGTCGACAGGGGTACACAGATACGCAGTATTTT
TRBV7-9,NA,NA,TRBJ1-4,CASSLDEVGLFF,TGTGCCAGCAGCTTAGATGAGGTCGGACTGTTTTTT